The clone carrying this T cell receptor (beta chain) turned up a few times. The antigen is undetermined. This CDR3 has 15 residues. Germline loops: CDR1 SGHRS, CDR2 YFSETQ. Trimming took off 1 base at V and 4 bases at J, with 15 bases between the two ends. TCR alpha and TCR beta cDNA libraries carrying sample barcodes and UMIs came from 5'RACE with constant-segment primers. From the 5' RACE reads, TCRdb called clonotypes with MiXCR, one entry per CDR3 protein. Counted here are hundreds of thousands of distinct CDR3 sequences, 20% to 25% occurring once; the ten biggest clones make up around 14%. The entry originates in a study of T-cell memory formation after mild COVID-19. About the research overall: Clusters were largely donor specific.

Study-wide points: Mainly CM and EM harbored the contracting CD4+ clones; mainly EMRA harbored the CD8+ ones.

This receptor was obtained from an adult woman who had mild COVID-19 (a few samples of this study predate the infection). Cell type and time point are not known. This sequence joins TRBV5-1 and TRBJ2-7; maybe TRBD2 (7 bases). The sample comprised PBMCs or a T cell subset sorted from them (not recorded which). Here the CDR3 reads CASSLWGGSNYEQYF. CDR3 nucleotide sequence: TGCGCCAGCAGCTTGTGGGGGGGCAGTAATTACGAGCAGTACTTC.